These 32 T cell receptor beta chains were sequenced from one sample in a study of beta chain features in type 1 diabetes. Sequencing targeted expressed TCRB transcripts, as all isolated RNA had been reverse transcribed. Here immunoSEQ multiplex PCR was the method, and the copy in TCRdb shows in-frame clones only, minus some. The repertoire consists of hundreds of thousands of clones, with about 16% occurring once and the leading ten covering about 0.097%. The sample consisted of naive CD4+ T cells from blood. The receptors stem from a man aged 18 to 30 in good health.

The genes are TRBV4-1 and TRBJ2-7, with unresolved D. Germline V gene sequence: CDR1 MGHRA, CDR2 YSYEKL. The CDR3 is 13 amino acids. Trimming pared 6 bases from V and 2 bases from J, leaving 11 bases between. CDR3 in amino acids: CASSVPRAYEQYF. CDR3 sequence (DNA): TGCGCCAGCAGTGTCCCTCGGGCCTACGAGCAGTACTTC.

This sequence joins TRBV20-1 and TRBJ1-1; D is unresolved. Germline values: CDR1 DFQATT, CDR2 SNEGSKA (reference sequence). The CDR3 is 11 amino acids. Trimming pared 7 bases from V and 4 bases from J, leaving 10 bases between. The CDR3 DNA sequence: TGCAGTGTTATGAGAGTCACTGAAGCTTTCTTT. It encodes CSVMRVTEAFF.

This clone showed up just a few times. The chain carries TRBV10-3 and TRBJ2-5, with 13 bases that match TRBD2. Germline trimming cut 11 bases from V and 5 bases from J; bases unmatched to any gene: 11. Germline V lookup: CDR1 ENHRY, CDR2 SYGVKD. The CDR3 covers 15 residues. Here the CDR3 reads CAARGTSGKVETQYF. CDR3 coding DNA: TGTGCCGCTCGCGGGACTAGCGGGAAAGTGGAGACCCAGTACTTC.

The CDR3 reads CAWSKLGRSTDTQYF. In nucleotides, the CDR3 is TGTGCCTGGAGTAAACTAGGTAGAAGCACAGATACGCAGTATTTT. V usage is TRBV30 and J usage is TRBJ2-3, with a possible D match to TRBD2 (5 bases). V dropped 2 bases and J dropped 0 bases, with 12 bases sitting between them. The germline V gene has CDR1 GTSNPN and CDR2 SVGIG (reference sequence). The CDR3 length is 15 residues.

This clone was counted between two and nine times. The chain has TRBV7-2 and TRBJ2-3, with 8 bases identical to TRBD1. CDR1 and CDR2 from the germline V gene are SGHTA and FQGNSA. The CDR3 contains 12 residues. Germline trimming cut 2 bases from V and 9 bases from J; bases unmatched to any gene: 1. The CDR3 here is CASSLRQGTQYF. The CDR3 DNA sequence: TGTGCCAGCAGCTTACGACAGGGGACGCAGTATTTT. The variable domain in full, with the rest retrieved from reference TRBV7-2 and TRBJ2-3, is GAGVSQSPSNKVTEKGKDVELRCDPISGHTALYWYRQSLGQGLEFLIYFQGNSAPDKSGLPSDRFSAERTGGSVSTLTIQRTQQEDSAVYLCASSLRQGTQYFGPGTRLTVL.

This clone has a handful of counts. This chain uses TRBV9 with TRBJ2-5, with D possibly being TRBD2 (5 bases). The CDR3 loop spans 16 amino acids. Germline V gene data show CDR1 as SGDLS and CDR2 as YYNGEE. Trimming cost V 1 base and J 4 bases, with 17 bases left between them. The CDR3 nucleotides read TGTGCCAGCAGCGTAAATTCTGCTAGCCGAGTAGAGACCCAGTACTTC. Its protein product is CASSVNSASRVETQYF. The whole variable domain, filled in from reference TRBV9 and TRBJ2-5, reads DSGVTQTPKHLITATGQRVTLRCSPRSGDLSVYWYQQSLDQGLQFLIQYYNGEERAKGNILERFSAQQFPDLHSELNLSSLELGDSALYFCASSVNSASRVETQYFGPGTRLLVL.

This clone was counted a few times. CDR3 protein: CASSSTWGDSSYNEQFF. CDR3 sequence (DNA): TGTGCCAGCAGCTCGACATGGGGCGATAGCTCCTACAATGAGCAGTTCTTC. The V call is TRBV5-6, the J call TRBJ2-1, with D maybe TRBD1 (5 bases). The germline CDR1 and CDR2 sequences are SGHDT and YYEEEE. Trimming pared 3 bases from V and 0 bases from J, leaving 16 bases between. CDR3 size: 17 residues. The full variable domain, in which reference TRBV5-6 and TRBJ2-1 provide the parts outside the CDR3, is DAGVTQSPTHLIKTRGQQVTLRCSPKSGHDTVSWYQQALGQGPQFIFQYYEEEERQRGNFPDRFSGHQFPNYSSELNVNALLLGDSALYLCASSSTWGDSSYNEQFFGPGTRLTVL.

This chain uses TRBV18 with TRBJ2-5; the D call may be TRBD1 or TRBD2 (6 bases each). The CDR3 runs to 15 residues. CDR1 and CDR2 (germline): KGHSH, LQKENI. Trimming pared 4 bases from V and 4 bases from J, leaving 16 bases between. The CDR3 loop is CASSLLDEGGETQYF. The CDR3, as DNA: TGTGCCAGCTCACTTCTGGACGAGGGGGGAGAGACCCAGTACTTC.

The gene calls are TRBV11-1 and TRBJ2-5, with 8 bases fitting TRBD1. CDR1 and CDR2 from the germline V gene are SGHAT and FQDESV (reference sequence). V dropped 5 bases and J dropped 4; count of bases not matched to a gene: 0. CDR3 size: 12 residues. The CDR3 sequence: CASSGQGETQYF. The CDR3 DNA follows: TGTGCCAGCAGCGGACAGGGAGAGACCCAGTACTTC.

The rearrangement uses TRBV11-1 and TRBJ2-5, with D uncertain. Germline CDR1 SGHAT, CDR2 FQDESV (reference sequence). Trimming took off 5 bases at V and 1 base at J, with 11 bases between the two ends. The CDR3 covers 14 residues. For the CDR3, the DNA is TGTGCCAGCAGCCCCATGATCCTCCAAGAGACCCAGTACTTC. Amino acids: CASSPMILQETQYF. Variable domain in full (rest from reference TRBV11-1 and TRBJ2-5): EAEVAQSPRYKITEKSQAVAFWCDPISGHATLYWYRQILGQGPELLVQFQDESVVDDSQLPKDRFSAERLKGVDSTLKIQPAELGDSAMYLCASSPMILQETQYFGPGTRLLVL.

This clone was counted a few times. The CDR3 here is CASSARPLGNTEAFF. The CDR3 region has the DNA TGTGCCAGCAGCGCCCGCCCCCTTGGGAACACTGAAGCTTTCTTT. The chain employs TRBV9 and TRBJ1-1, with D unresolved. The V and J ends lost 3 bases and 1 base respectively, with 13 bases between them. The CDR3 totals 15 residues. Germline V gene data show CDR1 as SGDLS and CDR2 as YYNGEE. Full variable domain (outside the CDR3, taken from reference TRBV9 and TRBJ1-1): DSGVTQTPKHLITATGQRVTLRCSPRSGDLSVYWYQQSLDQGLQFLIQYYNGEERAKGNILERFSAQQFPDLHSELNLSSLELGDSALYFCASSARPLGNTEAFFGQGTRLTVV.

This clone occurred a few times. The genes are TRBV7-2 and TRBJ2-3; D call uncertain. Germline lookup yields CDR1 SGHTA and CDR2 FQGNSA. The length of the CDR3 is 14 residues. The ends were cut back, 3 bases at V and 4 bases at J, with 11 bases in the middle. CDR3 nucleotides: TGTGCCAGCAGCTTTGGCGCGACTTCAGATACGCAGTATTTT. Protein: CASSFGATSDTQYF.

This clone was seen more than once but under ten times. The chain carries TRBV14 and TRBJ1-4, with D perhaps matching TRBD1 (5 bases). V was pared by 1 base and J by 9 bases, with 15 bases between. CDR1 SGHDN and CDR2 FVKESK come from the germline V gene. This CDR3 contains 15 residues. CDR3 amino acids: CASSQAFVGAKKLFF. The CDR3 region has the DNA TGTGCCAGCAGCCAAGCTTTCGTCGGGGCAAAAAAACTGTTTTTT.

Only a few counts were recorded for this clone. The V and J genes are TRBV2 and TRBJ1-2, with a tentative D call TRBD1 (5 bases). Germline V CDR1 and CDR2: SNHLY, FYNNEI. With 7 bases removed from V and 5 bases from J, the gap between germline ends came to 17 bases. The CDR3 sequence is 14 residues long. The CDR3 bases are TGTGCCAGCACCCAGAAAGGGACGGGGTATGGCTACACCTTC. Its translation is CASTQKGTGYGYTF.

This clone was detected a few times. The rearrangement joins TRBV6-6 to TRBJ1-1; TRBD1 agrees at 8 bases. This CDR3 contains 14 residues. Germline V gene data show CDR1 as MNHNY and CDR2 as SVGAGI (reference sequence). Germline trimming cut 6 bases from V and 3 bases from J; bases unmatched to any gene: 6. The CDR3: CASRQGGMDTEAFF. In DNA, the CDR3 is TGTGCCAGCAGACAGGGGGGGATGGACACTGAAGCTTTCTTT.

The V call is TRBV5-4, the J call TRBJ2-6; possibly TRBD1 for D (6 bases). With 9 bases removed from V and 4 bases from J, the gap between germline ends came to 17 bases. This CDR3 region has 15 residues. Per germline, CDR1 SGHNT and CDR2 YYREEE (reference sequence). CDR3 in amino acids: CATQGQSTGANVLTF. The CDR3 DNA reads TGTGCCACTCAAGGACAGAGTACCGGGGCCAACGTCCTGACTTTC.

There are a few counts of this clone. Distinct nucleotide sequences in the sample also encode this CDR3. The gene calls are TRBV7-2 and TRBJ1-2; D remains ambiguous. Trimming pared 4 bases from V and 4 bases from J, leaving 7 bases between. Germline loops: CDR1 SGHTA, CDR2 FQGNSA. CDR3 size: 12 residues. The CDR3 spells CASSWEGYGYTF. The CDR3 nucleotides read TGTGCCAGCAGCTGGGAGGGCTATGGCTACACCTTC.

This clone was found a few times. This CDR3 is CASSFGQALGNQPQHF. Written as DNA, the CDR3 is TGTGCCAGCAGTTTCGGTCAGGCTCTTGGCAATCAGCCCCAGCATTTT. The rearrangement joins TRBV27 to TRBJ1-5; unclear D gene. V lost 3 bases and J 2 bases, leaving 14 bases between the germline ends. CDR1 and CDR2 (germline): MNHEY, SMNVEV (reference sequence). The length of the CDR3 is 16 residues.

This clone occurred a few times. This chain connects TRBV28 to TRBJ2-3; no clear D. The CDR3 has 13 residues. V was clipped by 4 bases and J by 5 bases, with 10 bases between them. Germline V gene data show CDR1 as MDHEN and CDR2 as SYDVKM. The CDR3 DNA sequence: TGTGCCAGCAGTTCCGGAGTTATAGATACGCAGTATTTT. It translates to CASSSGVIDTQYF.

The CDR3 here is CASSLRGPEEKLFF. The CDR3 nucleotides are TGTGCCAGCAGTCTCAGGGGGCCTGAGGAAAAACTGTTTTTT. The chain employs TRBV2 and TRBJ1-4; 8 bases line up with TRBD1. Germline CDR1 and CDR2: SNHLY and FYNNEI. V was clipped by 5 bases and J by 8 bases; unmatched bases: 7. The CDR3 is 14 amino acids.

The chain recombines TRBV20-1 with TRBJ2-5; D is undetermined. V was trimmed by 4 bases and J by 4 bases, leaving 7 bases between them. In germline, CDR1 is DFQATT, CDR2 SNEGSKA (reference sequence). The CDR3 sequence is 11 residues long. The DNA for the CDR3 is TGCAGTGCTAACAGTCGAGAGACCCAGTACTTC. Encoded protein: CSANSRETQYF.

This clone was seen a single time. The chain uses TRBV28 and TRBJ2-7, with 7 nucleotides matching TRBD2. The CDR3 length is 15 residues. Looked up from germline, CDR1 is MDHEN and CDR2 is SYDVKM. Losses at the gene ends were 6 bases for V and 2 bases for J; bases not matched to a gene: 10. The CDR3 sequence: CASRTPSGTTYEQYF. The CDR3 nucleotides read TGTGCCAGCAGGACCCCCAGCGGGACCACCTACGAGCAGTACTTC.

J is TRBJ2-5 and V is TRBV29-1; D ambiguous. The length of the CDR3 is 9 residues. CDR1 is SQVTM and CDR2 is ANQGSEA in the germline V gene. The V and J ends lost 6 bases and 5 bases respectively, with 4 bases between them. For the CDR3, the DNA is TGCAGCGTGGACGAGACCCAGTACTTC. Its translation: CSVDETQYF.

The rearrangement joins TRBV5-1 to TRBJ2-3; perhaps TRBD2 as D (5 bases). Germline V gives CDR1 SGHRS, CDR2 YFSETQ. The V gene lost 0 bases and the J gene lost 0 bases, with 8 bases spanning the gap. The CDR3 runs 15 residues. CDR3 nucleotide sequence: TGCGCCAGCAGCTTGGGTCGGGGAAGCACAGATACGCAGTATTTT. This encodes CASSLGRGSTDTQYF. The whole variable domain, remainder taken from reference TRBV5-1 and TRBJ2-3, is KAGVTQTPRYLIKTRGQQVTLSCSPISGHRSVSWYQQTPGQGLQFLFEYFSETQRNKGNFPGRFSGRQFSNSRSEMNVSTLELGDSALYLCASSLGRGSTDTQYFGPGTRLTVL.

To note about this clone: An end of the junction differs from the germline gene, which may be a read error. CDR3 sequence (DNA): TGTGCCAGCGGTTTGACTGAAGCTTTCTTT. Translated: CASGLTEAFF. The chain links TRBV28 to TRBJ1-1; no clear D gene. The germline V gene encodes CDR1 MDHEN and CDR2 SYDVKM. The length of the CDR3 is 10 residues.

This chain uses TRBV12-5 with TRBJ1-1; maybe TRBD1 (5 bases). Looked up from germline, CDR1 is LGHNT and CDR2 is FRNRAP. With 1 base removed from V and 7 bases from J, the gap between germline ends came to 7 bases. There are 12 residues in the CDR3. CDR3 region: CASGLDRIEAFF. The CDR3 DNA reads TGTGCTAGTGGTTTGGACAGGATTGAAGCTTTCTTT.

This clone has only a few counts. J is TRBJ2-3 and V is TRBV7-2; possibly TRBD1 for D (6 bases). Trimming removed 5 bases from V and 9 bases from J, with 12 bases in between. Per germline, CDR1 SGHTA and CDR2 FQGNSA. The CDR3 loop spans 12 amino acids. This chain's CDR3 is CASSLTGTTQYF. CDR3 in DNA: TGTGCCAGCAGCCTAACAGGGACCACGCAGTATTTT.

The chain is built from TRBV7-9 and TRBJ2-1; tentative D call: TRBD1 (6 bases). Germline loops: CDR1 SEHNR, CDR2 FQNEAQ (reference sequence). V lost 2 bases and J 10 bases, leaving 18 bases between the germline ends. The CDR3 consists of 15 residues. The CDR3 bases are TGTGCCAGCAGCTTATCGGGGACATTTCTTGCCGAGCAGTTCTTC. This translates into CASSLSGTFLAEQFF.

This clone was counted only a few times. The chain couples TRBV9 to TRBJ2-4; no clear D. This CDR3 has 16 residues. V lost 1 base to trimming and J lost 0 bases, with 11 bases between them. The germline V gene has CDR1 SGDLS and CDR2 YYNGEE. CDR3 sequence: CASSVKESVAKNIQYF. The CDR3 DNA reads as TGTGCCAGCAGCGTAAAGGAGTCGGTAGCCAAAAACATTCAGTACTTC.

The sample holds a few counts of this clone. The chain couples TRBV27 to TRBJ2-5, with D uncertain. V shed 5 bases and J shed 2 bases, with 18 bases lying between them. Germline CDR1 reads MNHEY; CDR2 reads SMNVEV (reference sequence). The CDR3 extends over 16 amino acids. CDR3 nucleotide sequence: TGTGCCAGCAGTACGTTTTTAGGGCCAGCTCAAGAGACCCAGTACTTC. This translates into CASSTFLGPAQETQYF.

This sequence joins TRBV25-1 and TRBJ1-2; 9 positions agree with TRBD1. This CDR3 comprises 14 residues. Germline assignment: CDR1 MGHDK and CDR2 SYGVNS. V dropped 3 bases and J dropped 5; count of bases not matched to a gene: 4. CDR3 residues: CASSEGQGPYGYTF. In DNA, the CDR3 is TGTGCCAGCAGTGAGGGACAGGGACCTTATGGCTACACCTTC.

This clone was found a few times. The V gene is TRBV28, the J gene TRBJ2-5; TRBD1 matches at 7 bases. Germline-derived CDR1 and CDR2 are MDHEN and SYDVKM. The junction had 9 bases not matched to a gene; V was cut back by 4 bases and J by 1 base. CDR3 size: 16 residues. This CDR3 is CASSSPTGTSQETQYF. The CDR3 region has the DNA TGTGCCAGCAGTTCCCCGACAGGGACCAGCCAAGAGACCCAGTACTTC.